Listed here is a single T cell receptor (beta chain). Produced via immunoSEQ multiplex PCR; TCRdb's table is partial and in-frame only. The sample has 160,000 or so clones; 81% are singletons. The sample is drawn from a study of blood T cell repertoires in COVID-19. At the level of the study: Both acute and convalescent COVID-19 samples were obtained from the United States, Italy and Spain.

This CDR3 is 15 amino acids long. V gave up 4 bases and J gave up 2 bases; unmatched junction bases: 5. The germline V gene has CDR1 SGHRS and CDR2 YFSETQ. The sequencing input was peripheral blood. The sequence derives from a man in his 60s with active or convalescent COVID-19. The chain employs TRBV5-1 and TRBJ2-3, with 9 positions matching TRBD2. The CDR3 DNA sequence: TGCGCCAGCAGCGGAGCGGGAGGAATCACAGATACGCAGTATTTT. Translated, it gives CASSGAGGITDTQYF.